One sample yielded the 32 T cell receptor beta chains listed below, sequenced in a study of blood T cell repertoires in COVID-19. Some clones are missing from TCRdb's copy, which holds only in-frame ones; the method was immunoSEQ multiplex PCR. Of 70,000 to 95,000 clones listed, around 80% are singletons. The material sequenced was peripheral blood. Receptors were obtained from a woman in her forties or fifties with acute or convalescent COVID-19.

V is TRBV6-2 or TRBV6-3 and J is TRBJ2-7; D might be TRBD1 (6 bases). The CDR3 is made up of 16 amino acids. Germline V gene sequence: CDR1 MNHEY, CDR2 SVGEGT. The V gene lost 3 bases and the J gene lost 2 bases, with 17 bases spanning the gap. CDR3 coding DNA: TGTGCCAGCAGTTATCGCAAAACAGGGTTGGCCTACGAGCAGTACTTC. It encodes CASSYRKTGLAYEQYF.

About this clone itself: Other nucleotide sequences from this sample produce the same CDR3. The chain has TRBV6-1 and TRBJ2-7, with unresolved D. Germline CDR1 is MNHNS and CDR2 is SASEGT. This CDR3 spans 12 amino acids. Trimming removed 2 bases at V and 6 bases at J, with 8 bases between. The CDR3 loop reads CASSELSSEQYF. In DNA, the CDR3 is TGTGCCAGCAGTGAACTAAGTTCCGAGCAGTACTTC.

This chain joins TRBV7-9 and TRBJ2-7; possibly TRBD2 for D (5 bases). Germline assignment: CDR1 SEHNR and CDR2 FQNEAQ (reference sequence). The germline V and J ends were trimmed by 3 bases and 3 bases, with 15 bases remaining between them. The CDR3 spans 15 residues. The CDR3 reads CASSLRVGVNYEQYF. The CDR3 nucleotides are TGTGCCAGCAGCTTGCGCGTCGGGGTTAACTACGAGCAGTACTTC.

The chain has TRBV5-4 and TRBJ2-1; 8 nucleotides align to TRBD1. Germline V gene lookup returns CDR1 SGHNT and CDR2 YYREEE (reference sequence). V was pared by 4 bases and J by 7 bases, with 10 bases of the junction left unmatched. The CDR3 is made up of 15 amino acids. The CDR3 region has the DNA TGTGCCAGCAGCCCACCGGGACAGGTTGAGAATGAGCAGTTCTTC. This sequence encodes CASSPPGQVENEQFF.

The chain combines TRBV10-2 with TRBJ2-1; 10 bases are a match to TRBD1. The CDR3 has 13 amino acids. Germline CDR1 and CDR2: WSHSY and SAAADI. With V trimmed by 4 bases and J by 9 bases, 3 bases remained unmatched. The CDR3 sequence: CASSGQGAGEQFF. CDR3 DNA: TGCGCCAGCAGTGGACAGGGGGCTGGTGAGCAGTTCTTC.

The V gene is TRBV6-1, the J gene TRBJ2-2, with 7 nucleotides matching TRBD2. Per germline, CDR1 MNHNS and CDR2 SASEGT. The CDR3 is made up of 13 amino acids. V lost 3 bases to trimming and J lost 7 bases; unmatched junction nucleotides: 2. The CDR3: CASSDSGVGELFF. In nucleotides, the CDR3 is TGTGCCAGCAGTGACAGCGGGGTCGGGGAGCTGTTTTTT.

The chain is built from TRBV3-1 (or the pseudogene TRBV3-2) and TRBJ2-7; no reliable D call. Germline V gene data show CDR1 as LGHDT and CDR2 as YNNKEL (reference sequence). V lost 0 bases and J 0 bases, leaving 15 bases between the germline ends. This CDR3 is built from 17 residues. The CDR3 spells CASSQDSSVKSSYEQYF. The CDR3 coding sequence is TGTGCCAGCAGCCAAGATTCATCGGTAAAGAGCTCCTACGAGCAGTACTTC.

This clone was detected a few times. The chain has TRBV15 and TRBJ1-5, with TRBD1 identical over 8 bases. The CDR3 has 15 amino acids. V was clipped by 5 bases and J by 7 bases; unmatched bases: 10. The germline CDR1 and CDR2 sequences are LNHNV and YYDKDF (reference sequence). The CDR3 loop is CATSGDRGSFQPQHF. The CDR3 region has the DNA TGTGCCACCAGCGGTGACAGGGGTAGTTTCCAGCCCCAGCATTTT.

This clone has a single count. The chain uses TRBV4-3 and TRBJ2-2, with TRBD2 identical over 10 bases. This CDR3 has 19 residues. V lost 0 bases, J lost 2 bases, and 9 bases stayed unmatched. CDR1 and CDR2 from the germline V gene are LGHNA and YSLEER. In DNA, the CDR3 is TGCGCCAGCAGCCAAGATCTCAGGGGACTAGCGCCTAACACCGGGGAGCTGTTTTTT. Translating it yields CASSQDLRGLAPNTGELFF.

The CDR3 sequence is CASSRTTGNTEAFF. The CDR3 DNA follows: TGCGCCAGCAGCCGTACTACAGGTAACACTGAAGCTTTCTTT. The chain carries TRBV4-3 and TRBJ1-1; D is perhaps TRBD1 (5 bases). Germline V gene lookup returns CDR1 LGHNA and CDR2 YSLEER. Trimming pared 4 bases from V and 2 bases from J, leaving 11 bases between. The CDR3 runs 14 residues.

The rearrangement joins TRBV5-1 to TRBJ2-1, with 9 positions matching TRBD1. Germline CDR1 SGHRS, CDR2 YFSETQ. The CDR3 runs to 15 residues. V shed 2 bases, J shed 4 bases, and the junction held 4 bases outside the gene matches. CDR3 residues: CASSFTGGVYNEQFF. The CDR3 region has the DNA TGCGCCAGCAGCTTCACAGGGGGCGTTTACAATGAGCAGTTCTTC. The full variable domain, rest sourced from reference TRBV5-1 and TRBJ2-1, is KAGVTQTPRYLIKTRGQQVTLSCSPISGHRSVSWYQQTPGQGLQFLFEYFSETQRNKGNFPGRFSGRQFSNSRSEMNVSTLELGDSALYLCASSFTGGVYNEQFFGPGTRLTVL.

V usage is TRBV6-2 or TRBV6-3 and J usage is TRBJ2-5, with 9 bases aligning to TRBD1. This CDR3 is built from 16 residues. The V gene end was trimmed by 1 base and the J gene end by 2 bases; junction bases not matched to a gene: 5. The germline V gene encodes CDR1 MNHEY and CDR2 SVGEGT. Here the CDR3 DNA reads TGTGCCAGCAGTTACTTGACAGGGGGGTTTCAAGAGACCCAGTACTTC. Amino acids: CASSYLTGGFQETQYF.

This clone came up a few times. This chain connects TRBV25-1 to TRBJ2-3, with D perhaps matching TRBD2 (6 bases). The length of the CDR3 is 12 residues. Germline V gene lookup returns CDR1 MGHDK and CDR2 SYGVNS. Trimming pared 2 bases from V and 11 bases from J, leaving 11 bases between. In DNA, the CDR3 is TGTGCCAGCAGTGAAACTCCGGGACTGCAGTATTTT. This encodes CASSETPGLQYF.

The chain has TRBV3-1 (or the pseudogene TRBV3-2) and TRBJ2-2; 8 bases map to TRBD1. The CDR3 is made up of 17 amino acids. Germline trimming cut 1 base from V and 6 bases from J; bases unmatched to any gene: 10. CDR1 LGHDT and CDR2 YNNKEL come from the germline V gene (reference sequence). The CDR3 DNA sequence: TGTGCCAGCAGCCAAGTGTCCACAGGGGGGTGCGCCGGGGAGCTGTTTTTT. It yields the protein CASSQVSTGGCAGELFF.

The V call is TRBV4-3, the J call TRBJ2-2; possible D gene TRBD2, 7 bases. The CDR3 spans 16 residues. Looked up from germline, CDR1 is LGHNA and CDR2 is YSLEER. The ends were cut back, 1 base at V and 5 bases at J, with 14 bases in the middle. The CDR3 sequence is CASSQGRGAGTGELFF. In nucleotides, the CDR3 is TGCGCCAGCAGCCAAGGTCGGGGGGCGGGAACCGGGGAGCTGTTTTTT.

This chain connects TRBV4-3 to TRBJ2-3, with TRBD2 as a possible D gene (6 bases). Germline CDR1 and CDR2: LGHNA and YSLEER. Trimming took 1 base from V and 6 from J, leaving 14 bases between them. This CDR3 has 15 amino acids. DNA for the CDR3: TGCGCCAGCAGCCAAGCTTCGGCGGGAAGCGATACGCAGTATTTT. Amino acids: CASSQASAGSDTQYF.

The CDR3 nucleotides are TGTGCCAGCAGCTTCAGGGGGAACGGGGAGCTGTTTTTT. Residues: CASSFRGNGELFF. The genes are TRBV7-2 and TRBJ2-2; 7 bases match TRBD1. Germline CDR1 and CDR2: SGHTA and FQGNSA. The V gene end was trimmed by 3 bases and the J gene end by 7 bases; junction bases not matched to a gene: 2. This CDR3 comprises 13 residues.

This clone was seen a single time. V gene TRBV5-1 combines with J gene TRBJ2-1; TRBD2 might be the D (5 bases). The length of the CDR3 is 14 residues. The V end was cut by 2 bases, the J end by 0 bases, with 6 bases between. The V gene's germline CDR1 is SGHRS and CDR2 YFSETQ. The CDR3 reads CASSFDYSYNEQFF. CDR3 in DNA: TGCGCCAGCAGCTTTGACTACTCCTACAATGAGCAGTTCTTC.

The chain carries TRBV4-3 and TRBJ2-3; 15 bases agree with TRBD2. The length of the CDR3 is 17 residues. J gave up 5 bases and V 3 bases, and 6 bases lay outside the gene matches. Germline lookup yields CDR1 LGHNA and CDR2 YSLEER. The CDR3 loop reads CASSQMGLAGGGDTQYF. In DNA, the CDR3 is TGCGCCAGCAGCCAGATGGGACTAGCGGGAGGAGGAGATACGCAGTATTTT.

The chain recombines TRBV6-5 with TRBJ1-1; D might be TRBD1 (6 bases). The germline V gene has CDR1 MNHEY and CDR2 SVGAGI. The CDR3 runs to 14 residues. The ends were cut back, 6 bases at V and 4 bases at J, with 15 bases in the middle. The CDR3 loop is CASRIGGGSTEAFF. The CDR3 nucleotides read TGTGCCAGCAGAATCGGGGGCGGGAGCACTGAAGCTTTCTTT.

The chain employs TRBV3-1 (or the pseudogene TRBV3-2) and TRBJ2-2, with TRBD2 matching 11 bases. This CDR3 is built from 18 residues. Germline CDR1 reads LGHDT; CDR2 reads YNNKEL (reference sequence). Trimming cost V 6 bases and J 3 bases; bases outside gene matches: 12. The CDR3 reads CASSLSSSSGGYTGELFF. As DNA, the CDR3 is TGTGCCAGCAGTCTCAGCTCGTCTAGCGGGGGGTACACCGGGGAGCTGTTTTTT.

The chain couples TRBV19 to TRBJ1-5, with TRBD1 matching over 8 bases. This CDR3 has 12 residues. V dropped 9 bases and J dropped 6; count of bases not matched to a gene: 4. Per germline, CDR1 LNHDA and CDR2 SQIVND (reference sequence). CDR3 sequence: CASSDRGQPQHF. Here the CDR3 DNA reads TGTGCCAGCAGCGACAGGGGTCAGCCCCAGCATTTT.

This clone was recorded once. The rearrangement joins TRBV6-5 to TRBJ2-2; a possible D gene is TRBD1 (5 bases). This CDR3 is built from 12 residues. CDR1 and CDR2 (germline): MNHEY, SVGAGI. The V and J ends lost 5 bases and 6 bases respectively, with 7 bases between them. The CDR3 DNA follows: TGTGCCAGCAGTCAGGGCGCCGGGGAGCTGTTTTTT. Translation: CASSQGAGELFF.

The chain is built from TRBV6-5 and TRBJ2-4; maybe TRBD1 (6 bases). Trimming shortened V by 4 bases and J by 8 bases, and 12 bases separated the two germline ends. CDR3 size: 13 residues. Germline CDR1 MNHEY, CDR2 SVGAGI. CDR3 protein: CASSSTGFDIQYF. The CDR3 nucleotides read TGTGCCAGCAGTTCCACAGGGTTTGACATTCAGTACTTC.

The chain combines TRBV29-1 with TRBJ2-1, with a possible D match to TRBD2 (6 bases). The germline CDR1 and CDR2 sequences are SQVTM and ANQGSEA. CDR3 size: 12 residues. V was clipped by 5 bases and J by 7 bases, with 12 bases between them. The DNA for the CDR3 is TGCAGCGTTCCTAGCGCAGGGAATGAGCAGTTCTTC. This sequence encodes CSVPSAGNEQFF.

The rearrangement joins TRBV12-5 to TRBJ1-6; the D is unclear. The CDR3 consists of 12 residues. V was trimmed by 4 bases and J by 13 bases, leaving 11 bases between them. Germline V gene lookup returns CDR1 LGHNT and CDR2 FRNRAP. CDR3 in amino acids: CASGSPLGPLHF. The CDR3 bases are TGTGCTAGTGGTTCCCCCCTTGGCCCCCTCCACTTT.

The chain couples TRBV29-1 to TRBJ2-7, with TRBD1 matching 8 bases. CDR3 length equals 12 residues. V lost 7 bases to trimming and J lost 6 bases; unmatched junction nucleotides: 8. The germline CDR1 and CDR2 sequences are SQVTM and ANQGSEA. The CDR3 region is CSAGQGRREQYF. The CDR3, as DNA: TGCAGCGCAGGACAGGGAAGGCGCGAGCAGTACTTC.

The chain links TRBV6-2 or TRBV6-3 to TRBJ1-6; 8 bases align to TRBD1. Germline CDR1 reads MNHEY; CDR2 reads SVGEGT. This CDR3 is 18 amino acids long. The trim removed 2 bases at V and 5 bases at J, leaving 11 bases unmatched. CDR3 residues: CASSYLPGQAENNSPLHF. The CDR3 nucleotides read TGTGCCAGCAGTTACCTACCGGGACAGGCAGAGAATAATTCACCCCTCCACTTT.

This clone appeared a single time. The chain links TRBV12-3 or TRBV12-4 to TRBJ1-5; the D is unclear. There are 13 residues in the CDR3. V was pared by 5 bases and J by 2 bases, with 7 bases between. The CDR3 loop reads CASSTQGNQPQHF. The DNA of the CDR3 is TGTGCCAGCAGTACGCAGGGCAATCAGCCCCAGCATTTT.

In this sample, this clone turned up once. This chain connects TRBV13 to TRBJ2-1, with TRBD1 matching over 12 bases. The CDR3 runs to 18 residues. V lost 5 bases, J lost 7 bases, and 15 bases stayed unmatched. Germline CDR1 reads PRHDT; CDR2 reads FYEKMQ (reference sequence). CDR3 residues: CASSRNPSGTGGKNEQFF. The CDR3 DNA reads as TGTGCCAGCAGCCGAAACCCTTCCGGGACAGGGGGCAAGAATGAGCAGTTCTTC.

The chain couples TRBV7-3 to TRBJ2-1; possibly TRBD2 for D (6 bases). CDR1 and CDR2 (germline): SGHTA, FQGTGA. V was cut by 5 bases and J by 0 bases, with 20 bases left in between. CDR3 length equals 18 residues. This chain's CDR3 is CASSPTGLPGGSYNEQFF. CDR3 coding DNA: TGTGCCAGCAGCCCAACGGGACTCCCCGGGGGCTCCTACAATGAGCAGTTCTTC.

The rearrangement links TRBV4-2 to TRBJ2-1; 7 positions match TRBD2. CDR1 and CDR2 from the germline V gene are LGHNA and YNFKEQ. V dropped 0 bases and J dropped 0; count of bases not matched to a gene: 8. The CDR3 contains 18 residues. The CDR3 DNA follows: TGTGCCAGCAGCCAAGATCGAAGCGGGGCAAGCTCCTACAATGAGCAGTTCTTC. As protein: CASSQDRSGASSYNEQFF.